Below are 23 T cell receptor beta chains sequenced from a single sample in a study of T cell repertoires in cytomegalovirus infection. These receptors' targets are unknown. A single record per CDR3 protein comes from TCRdb applying MiXCR to the reads. Here the sample spans about 830,000 distinct CDR3 sequences, roughly 33% being singletons. The sample was cultured CD8+ T cells from PBMCs, taken from culture after CMV antigen stimulation. These receptors came from a human donor in good health (CMV status not recorded). Some clones in this sample may be carry-over from other donors' samples.

In DNA, the CDR3 is TGTGCCAGCAGTTACGGGGCAGGGACCTACGAGCAGTACTTC. Protein product: CASSYGAGTYEQYF. The J gene is TRBJ2-7, the V gene TRBV27; the D gene could be TRBD1 or TRBD2 (5 bases each). The CDR3 totals 14 residues. Per germline, CDR1 MNHEY and CDR2 SMNVEV (reference sequence). Trimming removed 4 bases from V and 2 bases from J, with 12 bases in between.

The chain links TRBV6-8 to TRBJ2-3; 9 bases agree with TRBD1. There are 19 residues in the CDR3. The germline gives CDR1 MNHGY, CDR2 SAAAGT. V shed 2 bases, J shed 2 bases, and the junction held 14 bases outside the gene matches. The chain's CDR3 is CASSYRTGQGHLVTDTQYF. Written as DNA, the CDR3 is TGTGCCAGCAGTTACCGTACGGGACAGGGCCATCTCGTCACAGATACGCAGTATTTT.

The chain has TRBV12-3 or TRBV12-4 and TRBJ2-5, with 9 bases matching TRBD2. The CDR3 loop spans 16 amino acids. V gave up 0 bases and J gave up 7 bases; unmatched junction bases: 9. The CDR3 spells CASSLAFRGGAVTQYF. DNA for the CDR3: TGTGCCAGCAGTTTAGCGTTCCGCGGGGGGGCCGTGACCCAGTACTTC.

The rearrangement uses TRBV20-1 and TRBJ2-2; D is possibly TRBD2 (6 bases). Germline loops: CDR1 DFQATT, CDR2 SNEGSKA (reference sequence). V shed 2 bases and J shed 2 bases, with 27 bases lying between them. The CDR3 is 20 amino acids. The CDR3 DNA reads as TGCAGTGCTAGATCTTGGACCGCCGGGACTTCGTCTCGCAACACCGGGGAGCTGTTTTTT. Amino acid sequence: CSARSWTAGTSSRNTGELFF.

This clonotype occurred many times. The V and J genes are TRBV19 and TRBJ1-1, with a tentative D call TRBD1 (5 bases). CDR3 length: 14 residues. The germline gives CDR1 LNHDA, CDR2 SQIVND (reference sequence). Trimming removed 5 bases from V and 3 bases from J, with 13 bases in between. The CDR3 protein is CASSPEGYHTEAFF. The CDR3 nucleotides are TGTGCCAGTAGTCCTGAGGGGTATCACACTGAAGCTTTCTTT. Filled out from reference TRBV19 and TRBJ1-1, the complete variable domain reads DGGITQSPKYLFRKEGQNVTLSCEQNLNHDAMYWYRQDPGQGLRLIYYSQIVNDFQKGDIAEGYSVSREKKESFPLTVTSAQKNPTAFYLCASSPEGYHTEAFFGQGTRLTVV.

This clonotype was counted ten times or more. This rearrangement joins TRBV7-6 to TRBJ1-1, with D maybe TRBD1 (6 bases). With 3 bases removed from V and 1 base from J, the gap between germline ends came to 12 bases. CDR1 SGHVS and CDR2 FNYEAQ come from the germline V gene. CDR3 length: 15 residues. The CDR3 is CASSFHQGTNTEAFF. CDR3 DNA sequence: TGTGCCAGCAGCTTTCACCAGGGGACGAACACTGAAGCTTTCTTT.

A few counts support this clonotype. The chain joins TRBV6-2 or TRBV6-3 to TRBJ1-1; D remains unclear. The CDR3 has 15 amino acids. Germline loops: CDR1 MNHEY, CDR2 SVGEGT. Trimming left V 4 bases short and J 4 bases short, with 16 bases between. The CDR3 region has the DNA TGTGCCAGCAGTTCGCCGAGGAACGTGGGCACTGAAGCTTTCTTT. It codes for CASSSPRNVGTEAFF.

The sample holds a few counts of this clonotype. The rearrangement links TRBV5-6 to TRBJ1-5; no clear D gene. CDR3 length equals 15 residues. Between the trimmed V and J ends, which lost 4 bases and 3 bases, there was a span of 14 bases. CDR1 is SGHDT and CDR2 is YYEEEE in the germline V gene. DNA of the CDR3: TGTGCCAGCAGCCACGGGAGTGGAGACAATCAGCCCCAGCATTTT. Translation: CASSHGSGDNQPQHF.

Only a few counts were recorded for this clonotype. The chain joins TRBV7-6 to TRBJ2-1; D could derive from TRBD1 or TRBD2 (5 bases each). V lost 2 bases and J 7 bases, leaving 15 bases between the germline ends. Germline values: CDR1 SGHVS, CDR2 FNYEAQ. This CDR3 has 15 amino acids. The CDR3 coding sequence is TGTGCCAGCAGCTTACTGGAGGTCCAGGGTAATGAGCAGTTCTTC. It specifies CASSLLEVQGNEQFF.

Only a few counts were recorded for this clonotype. This sequence joins TRBV2 and TRBJ1-5, with 7 nucleotides matching TRBD1. Germline values: CDR1 SNHLY, CDR2 FYNNEI. With V trimmed by 7 bases and J by 0 bases, 3 bases remained unmatched. The CDR3 consists of 14 residues. CDR3 coding DNA: TGTGCCAGCACGACAGGGATTAGCAATCAGCCCCAGCATTTT. Translation: CASTTGISNQPQHF. The full variable domain, its missing parts supplied by reference TRBV2 and TRBJ1-5, is EPEVTQTPSHQVTQMGQEVILRCVPISNHLYFYWYRQILGQKVEFLVSFYNNEISEKSEIFDDQFSVERPDGSNFTLKIRSTKLEDSAMYFCASTTGISNQPQHFGDGTRLSIL.

V usage is TRBV7-6 and J usage is TRBJ2-5; TRBD2 aligns across 8 bases. The CDR3 has 14 residues. Trimming removed 5 bases from V and 4 bases from J; junction bases left unmatched: 6. Germline V gene lookup returns CDR1 SGHVS and CDR2 FNYEAQ. CDR3 sequence (DNA): TGTGCCAGCAGCCGGCGGGGGGCCCGAGAGACCCAGTACTTC. Its protein is CASSRRGARETQYF.

The CDR3 bases are TGTGCCAGCAGCTTAGTTTGGGAAACCGGGGAGCTGTTTTTT. This codes for CASSLVWETGELFF. This chain uses TRBV7-6 with TRBJ2-2; D is unclear. V shed 1 base and J shed 5 bases, with 8 bases lying between them. Germline-derived CDR1 and CDR2 are SGHVS and FNYEAQ. The CDR3 is 14 amino acids.

The chain employs TRBV28 and TRBJ1-5; 7 bases match TRBD1. CDR1 is MDHEN, CDR2 SYDVKM, per germline. The CDR3 length is 15 residues. The ends lost 8 bases at V and 2 bases at J; junction bases unmatched: 9. The CDR3 nucleotides read TGTGCCAGCGGACCAACAGGGGTCCGCAATCAGCCCCAGCATTTT. This gives the protein CASGPTGVRNQPQHF. Full variable domain (outside the CDR3, taken from reference TRBV28 and TRBJ1-5): DVKVTQSSRYLVKRTGEKVFLECVQDMDHENMFWYRQDPGLGLRLIYFSYDVKMKEKGDIPEGYSVSREKKERFSLILESASTNQTSMYLCASGPTGVRNQPQHFGDGTRLSIL.

This clonotype turned up a few times. The rearrangement links TRBV7-6 to TRBJ1-5; D is perhaps TRBD1 (5 bases). Germline V lookup: CDR1 SGHVS, CDR2 FNYEAQ. Trimming left V 4 bases short and J 10 bases short, with 20 bases between. The CDR3 loop spans 15 amino acids. DNA for the CDR3: TGTGCCAGCAGCTCCAAGGCGGGGCCCAAAGATCCCCAGCATTTT. It translates to CASSSKAGPKDPQHF.

Ten or more counts support this clonotype. The rearrangement links TRBV12-3 or TRBV12-4 to TRBJ2-2; D possibly corresponds to TRBD2 (6 bases). The CDR3 contains 15 residues. V was shortened by 6 bases and J by 3 bases, with 14 bases between the two germline ends. The CDR3 region is CASRFGGKDTGELFF. CDR3 DNA sequence: TGTGCCAGCAGATTCGGAGGGAAGGACACCGGGGAGCTGTTTTTT.

The genes are TRBV7-9 and TRBJ1-4; TRBD1 might be the D (6 bases). Germline V gene lookup returns CDR1 SEHNR and CDR2 FQNEAQ (reference sequence). Trimming pared 5 bases from V and 4 bases from J, leaving 8 bases between. The length of the CDR3 is 13 residues. The CDR3 coding sequence is TGTGCCAGCAGCGGACAGCGTAATGAAAAACTGTTTTTT. Amino acids: CASSGQRNEKLFF.

V usage is TRBV10-3 and J usage is TRBJ1-3; 7 bases are shared with TRBD1. V gave up 8 bases and J gave up 0 bases; unmatched junction bases: 13. Per germline, CDR1 ENHRY and CDR2 SYGVKD. The CDR3 runs 17 residues. CDR3 nucleotides: TGTGCCATCCGGCGTTTACGGGACAGAGACTCTGGAAACACCATATATTTT. It is translated as CAIRRLRDRDSGNTIYF.

J is TRBJ1-5 and V is TRBV6-5, with 7 positions matching TRBD1. Germline trimming cut 8 bases from V and 0 bases from J; bases unmatched to any gene: 7. This CDR3 contains 15 residues. The germline V gene encodes CDR1 MNHEY and CDR2 SVGAGI. CDR3: CASSDRPYSNQPQHF. The CDR3 nucleotides read TGTGCCAGCTCGGACAGGCCTTATAGCAATCAGCCCCAGCATTTT.

This clonotype was observed at least ten times. The gene calls are TRBV7-6 and TRBJ2-3; 9 nucleotides line up with TRBD1. The CDR3 is 17 amino acids. Germline trimming cut 4 bases from V and 1 base from J; bases unmatched to any gene: 9. Germline CDR1 is SGHVS and CDR2 is FNYEAQ. CDR3 sequence reads: CASSSGTGRLGTDTQYF. CDR3 nucleotides: TGTGCCAGCAGCTCCGGGACAGGGAGATTAGGCACAGATACGCAGTATTTT.

This clonotype was counted many times. The V call is TRBV7-9, the J call TRBJ1-1, with 7 bases lining up with TRBD1. The CDR3 is made up of 16 amino acids. The V gene's germline CDR1 is SEHNR and CDR2 FQNEAQ (reference sequence). V shed 5 bases and J 2 bases; nucleotides not matched to a gene: 11. The CDR3 DNA sequence: TGTGCCAGCAGCCCTCCAAACAGGGGACAAAACACTGAAGCTTTCTTT. Its translation is CASSPPNRGQNTEAFF.

V usage is TRBV12-5 and J usage is TRBJ2-3, with 10 nucleotides matching TRBD1. V lost 3 bases and J lost 0; bases outside the gene matches: 15. The CDR3 is 20 amino acids. The V gene's germline CDR1 is LGHNT and CDR2 FRNRAP. In DNA, the CDR3 is TGTGCTAGTGGTTTCTCGACAGGGGGCGGGGGCGGACGTAGCACAGATACGCAGTATTTT. The encoded protein is CASGFSTGGGGGRSTDTQYF. Variable domain in full (rest from reference TRBV12-5 and TRBJ2-3): DARVTQTPRHKVTEMGQEVTMRCQPILGHNTVFWYRQTMMQGLELLAYFRNRAPLDDSGMPKDRFSAEMPDATLATLKIQPSEPRDSAVYFCASGFSTGGGGGRSTDTQYFGPGTRLTVL.

The V and J genes are TRBV5-5 and TRBJ1-6, with 7 nucleotides matching TRBD1. V shed 0 bases, J shed 3 bases, and the junction held 0 bases outside the gene matches. Germline CDR1 reads SGHKS; CDR2 reads YYEKEE (reference sequence). The CDR3 has 15 amino acids. The CDR3 coding sequence is TGTGCCAGCAGCTTGGACAGGGGCTATAATTCACCCCTCCACTTT. This codes for CASSLDRGYNSPLHF. Looking up the rest from reference TRBV5-5 and TRBJ1-6 gives the full variable domain: DAGVTQSPTHLIKTRGQQVTLRCSPISGHKSVSWYQQVLGQGPQFIFQYYEKEERGRGNFPDRFSARQFPNYSSELNVNALLLGDSALYLCASSLDRGYNSPLHFGNGTRLTVT.

This clonotype was observed many times. The chain couples TRBV11-2 to TRBJ2-1, with D uncertain. CDR3 size: 12 residues. V gave up 4 bases and J gave up 6 bases, with 7 bases separating them. The germline V gene encodes CDR1 SGHAT and CDR2 FQNNGV. CDR3 amino acids: CASSWLGNEQFF. The CDR3, as DNA: TGTGCCAGCAGCTGGCTTGGCAATGAGCAGTTCTTC.